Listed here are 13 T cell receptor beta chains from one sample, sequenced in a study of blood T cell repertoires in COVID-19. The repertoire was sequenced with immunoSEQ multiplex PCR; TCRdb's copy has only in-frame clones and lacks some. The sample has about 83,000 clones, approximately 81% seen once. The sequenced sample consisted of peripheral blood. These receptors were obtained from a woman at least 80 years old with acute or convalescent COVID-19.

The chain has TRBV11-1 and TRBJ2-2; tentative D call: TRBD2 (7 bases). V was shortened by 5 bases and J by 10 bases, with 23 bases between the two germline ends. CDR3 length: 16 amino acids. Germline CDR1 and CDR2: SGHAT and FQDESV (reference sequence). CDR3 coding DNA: TGTGCCAGCAGCCGGAGGGGGGGGTTAACCTTTTCGGAGCTGTTTTTT. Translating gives CASSRRGGLTFSELFF.

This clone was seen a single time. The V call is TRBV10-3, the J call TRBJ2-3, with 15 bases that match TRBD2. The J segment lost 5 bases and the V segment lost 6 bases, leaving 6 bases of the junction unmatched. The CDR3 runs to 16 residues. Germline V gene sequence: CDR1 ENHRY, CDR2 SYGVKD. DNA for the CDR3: TGTGCCATCAGCGAAGGACTAGCGGGGGGGGTAGATACGCAGTATTTT. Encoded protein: CAISEGLAGGVDTQYF.

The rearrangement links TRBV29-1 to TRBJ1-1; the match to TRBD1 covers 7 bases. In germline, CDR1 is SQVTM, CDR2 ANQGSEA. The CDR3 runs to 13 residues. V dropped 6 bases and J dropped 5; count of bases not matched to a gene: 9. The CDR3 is CSVSSGGGTEAFF. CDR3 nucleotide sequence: TGCAGCGTAAGTTCAGGGGGTGGAACTGAAGCTTTCTTT. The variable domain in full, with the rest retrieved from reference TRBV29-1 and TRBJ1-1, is SAVISQKPSRDICQRGTSLTIQCQVDSQVTMMFWYRQQPGQSLTLIATANQGSEATYESGFVIDKFPISRPNLTFSTLTVSNMSPEDSSIYLCSVSSGGGTEAFFGQGTRLTVV.

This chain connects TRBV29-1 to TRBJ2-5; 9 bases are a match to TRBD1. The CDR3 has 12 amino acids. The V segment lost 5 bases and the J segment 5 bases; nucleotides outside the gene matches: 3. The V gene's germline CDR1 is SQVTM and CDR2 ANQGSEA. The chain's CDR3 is CSVTQGAETQYF. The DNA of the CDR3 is TGCAGCGTTACACAGGGGGCTGAGACCCAGTACTTC.

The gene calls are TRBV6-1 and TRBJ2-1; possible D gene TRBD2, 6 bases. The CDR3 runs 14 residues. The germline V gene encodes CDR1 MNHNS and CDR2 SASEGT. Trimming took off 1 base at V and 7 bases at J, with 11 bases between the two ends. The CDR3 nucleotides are TGTGCCAGCAGTGAAGATCCTGGGGGGAATGAGCAGTTCTTC. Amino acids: CASSEDPGGNEQFF.

DNA for the CDR3: TGTGCCACCAGCAGAGAAGGGGCCCATGAGCAGTTCTTC. Translating gives CATSREGAHEQFF. The J gene is TRBJ2-1, the V gene TRBV15, with a possible D match to TRBD1 (5 bases). The CDR3 is 13 amino acids. With 0 bases removed from V and 8 bases from J, the gap between germline ends came to 8 bases. Germline CDR1 reads LNHNV; CDR2 reads YYDKDF (reference sequence). The whole variable domain, filled in from reference TRBV15 and TRBJ2-1, reads DAMVIQNPRYQVTQFGKPVTLSCSQTLNHNVMYWYQQKSSQAPKLLFHYYDKDFNNEADTPDNFQSRRPNTSFCFLDIRSPGLGDTAMYLCATSREGAHEQFFGPGTRLTVL.

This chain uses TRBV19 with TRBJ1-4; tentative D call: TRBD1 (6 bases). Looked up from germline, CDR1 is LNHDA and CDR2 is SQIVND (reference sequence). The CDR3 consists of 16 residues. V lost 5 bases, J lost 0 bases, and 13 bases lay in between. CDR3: CASSPTDRTTNEKLFF. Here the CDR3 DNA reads TGTGCCAGTAGTCCTACGGACAGAACAACTAATGAAAAACTGTTTTTT.

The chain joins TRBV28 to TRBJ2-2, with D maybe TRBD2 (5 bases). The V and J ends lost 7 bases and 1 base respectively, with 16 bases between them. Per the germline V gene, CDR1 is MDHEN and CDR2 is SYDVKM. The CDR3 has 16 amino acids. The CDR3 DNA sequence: TGTGCCAGCACCCCCGGTAGAGGGTGGAACACCGGGGAGCTGTTTTTT. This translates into CASTPGRGWNTGELFF.

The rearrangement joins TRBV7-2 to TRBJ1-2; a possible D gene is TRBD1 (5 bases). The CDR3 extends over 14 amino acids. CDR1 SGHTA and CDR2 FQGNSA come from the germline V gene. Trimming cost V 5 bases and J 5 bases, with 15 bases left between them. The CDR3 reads CASSPGGTDYGYTF. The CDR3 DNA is TGTGCCAGCAGCCCAGGAGGGACCGATTATGGCTACACCTTC. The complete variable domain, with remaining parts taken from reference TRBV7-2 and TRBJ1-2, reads GAGVSQSPSNKVTEKGKDVELRCDPISGHTALYWYRQSLGQGLEFLIYFQGNSAPDKSGLPSDRFSAERTGGSVSTLTIQRTQQEDSAVYLCASSPGGTDYGYTFGSGTRLTVV.

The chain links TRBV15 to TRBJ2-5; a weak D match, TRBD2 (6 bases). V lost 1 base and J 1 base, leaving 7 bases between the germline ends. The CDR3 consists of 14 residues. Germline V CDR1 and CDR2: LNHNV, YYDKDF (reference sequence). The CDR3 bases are TGTGCCACCAGCAGAGGGGGAGGCCAAGAGACCCAGTACTTC. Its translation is CATSRGGGQETQYF.

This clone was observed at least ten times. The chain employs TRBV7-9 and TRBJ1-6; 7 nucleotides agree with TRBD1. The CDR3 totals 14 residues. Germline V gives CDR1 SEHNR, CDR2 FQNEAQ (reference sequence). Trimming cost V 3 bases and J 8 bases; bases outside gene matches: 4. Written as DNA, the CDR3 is TGTGCCAGCAGCTTGACGACAGGGCATTCACCCCTCCACTTT. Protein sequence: CASSLTTGHSPLHF.

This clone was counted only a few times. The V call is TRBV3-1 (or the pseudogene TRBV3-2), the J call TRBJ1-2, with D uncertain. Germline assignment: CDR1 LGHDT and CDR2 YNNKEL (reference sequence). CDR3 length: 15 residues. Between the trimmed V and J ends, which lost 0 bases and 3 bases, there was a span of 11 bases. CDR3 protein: CASSQDLGPYYGYTF. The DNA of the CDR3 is TGTGCCAGCAGCCAAGATCTGGGCCCTTACTATGGCTACACCTTC.

CDR3 loop: CASIGQGGTGELFF. The CDR3 DNA follows: TGTGCCAGTATTGGACAGGGTGGCACCGGGGAGCTGTTTTTT. V is TRBV19 and J is TRBJ2-2, with 8 bases lining up with TRBD1. Germline V gene data show CDR1 as LNHDA and CDR2 as SQIVND (reference sequence). The CDR3 has 14 amino acids. V lost 7 bases to trimming and J lost 4 bases; unmatched junction nucleotides: 5. The entire variable domain, with the rest obtained from reference TRBV19 and TRBJ2-2, is as follows: DGGITQSPKYLFRKEGQNVTLSCEQNLNHDAMYWYRQDPGQGLRLIYYSQIVNDFQKGDIAEGYSVSREKKESFPLTVTSAQKNPTAFYLCASIGQGGTGELFFGEGSRLTVL.